This T cell receptor beta chain comes out of a study of beta chain features in type 1 diabetes. Germline assignment: CDR1 SEHNR and CDR2 FQNEAQ (reference sequence). This CDR3 spans 12 amino acids. On this clone itself: At one end the junction does not follow the germline gene, possibly because of a read error.

The study reverse transcribed the entire isolated RNA, so it sequenced expressed TCRB transcripts. Assay: immunoSEQ multiplex PCR; the TCRdb copy retains only in-frame clones and omits some. Seen here are 150,000 or so clones, approximately 52% observed once, and the top ten hold under 0.45%. Naive, central memory, regulatory and stem cell-like memory cells within the CD4+ compartment were sorted using CD45RO/CCR7/CD25/CD127/CD95/CD27. The chain joins TRBV7-9 to TRBJ1-1; no reliable D call. The source of this sequence is a man aged 18-30 years in good health. Sequencing was carried out using Tregs from blood. CDR3 loop: CASSQTATGAFF. The CDR3 DNA reads TGTGCCAGCAGCCAAACAGCTACTGGAGCTTTCTTT.